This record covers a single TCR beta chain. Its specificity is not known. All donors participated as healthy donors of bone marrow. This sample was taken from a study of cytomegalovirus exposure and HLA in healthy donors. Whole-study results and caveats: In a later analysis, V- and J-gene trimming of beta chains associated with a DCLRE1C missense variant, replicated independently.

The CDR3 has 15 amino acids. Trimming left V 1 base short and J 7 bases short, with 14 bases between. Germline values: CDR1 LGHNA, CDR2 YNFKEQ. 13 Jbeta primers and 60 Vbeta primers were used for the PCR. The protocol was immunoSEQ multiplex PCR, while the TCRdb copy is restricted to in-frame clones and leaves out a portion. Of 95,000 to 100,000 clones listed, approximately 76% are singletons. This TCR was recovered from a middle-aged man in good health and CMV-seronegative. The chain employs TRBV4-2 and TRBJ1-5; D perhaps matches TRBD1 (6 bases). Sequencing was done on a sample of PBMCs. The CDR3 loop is CASSQVAGANQPQHF. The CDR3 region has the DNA TGTGCCAGCAGCCAAGTGGCAGGGGCCAACCAGCCCCAGCATTTT.